This T cell receptor (beta chain) is drawn from a study of persistence of HIV-infected CD4 T cells. This was the immunoSEQ version 4 assay in survey mode. Each sample used up to roughly 1 ug genomic DNA diluted to 8.5 to 10 ng/uL. Measured with immunoSEQ multiplex PCR; TCRdb has only the in-frame clones, and not every one. The profile shows 40,000 to 50,000 clones, about 80% of them singletons. CDR3 length equals 17 residues. Germline CDR1 reads SGDLS; CDR2 reads YYNGEE. The germline V and J ends were trimmed by 0 bases and 4 bases, with 16 bases remaining between them. About this clone itself: The antigen is undetermined.

Stimulation used about 9.2 ug/mL lysate from CMV-infected fibroblasts. Memory cells lacking CD40L and CD69 with high CD45RO were sorted. Before stimulation, PBMCs underwent CD8+ T cell depletion. The sample in question was CD4+ T cells sorted from PBMCs after roughly 18-hour stimulation, obtained from a patient who received antiretroviral therapy. The clonotype comes from an adult man with HIV who was CMV-seropositive. The V call is TRBV9, the J call TRBJ2-2, with D tentatively TRBD2 (5 bases). CDR3 sequence reads: CASSVGGRLTGTGELFF. CDR3 sequence (DNA): TGTGCCAGCAGCGTAGGAGGGAGATTAACGGGCACCGGGGAGCTGTTTTTT.